The entry below describes one TCR beta chain. Its specificity is unknown. Looked up from germline, CDR1 is SGHAT and CDR2 is FQDESV (reference sequence). With 5 bases removed from V and 4 bases from J, the gap between germline ends came to 13 bases. CDR3 length: 14 residues. These data belong to a study of human T cells and chemical hapten exposure. Across the whole study: The study traced per-sample TCR yield variation mainly to small differences in pooled library volumes. Notes on the study in general: Against controls, expanded TCRs gave rise to significantly more large CDR3 similarity clusters.

TCRdb analysed the RACE reads with MiXCR anew, one entry per CDR3 protein. Here the sample spans roughly 200,000 distinct CDR3 sequences, about 25% being singletons. Time point meaning: patch test 3, about 24 weeks after DPC sensitization. The treatment here: therapeutic diphenylcyclopropenone sensitization with weekly scalp DPC. Patients had alopecia, were aged 18 to 70, and were not pregnant. This receptor was obtained from a woman in her thirties or forties with alopecia areata. Some clones in this sample may be carry-over from other donors' samples. The V and J genes are TRBV11-1 and TRBJ2-3; the D is unclear. The sequences come from whole blood, collected in connection with sensitization to the hapten diphenylcyclopropenone (DPC). CDR3 sequence (DNA): TGTGCCAGCAGCCCCTATGGGTCCGCAGATACGCAGTATTTT. Protein product: CASSPYGSADTQYF. Variable domain in full (rest from reference TRBV11-1 and TRBJ2-3): EAEVAQSPRYKITEKSQAVAFWCDPISGHATLYWYRQILGQGPELLVQFQDESVVDDSQLPKDRFSAERLKGVDSTLKIQPAELGDSAMYLCASSPYGSADTQYFGPGTRLTVL.